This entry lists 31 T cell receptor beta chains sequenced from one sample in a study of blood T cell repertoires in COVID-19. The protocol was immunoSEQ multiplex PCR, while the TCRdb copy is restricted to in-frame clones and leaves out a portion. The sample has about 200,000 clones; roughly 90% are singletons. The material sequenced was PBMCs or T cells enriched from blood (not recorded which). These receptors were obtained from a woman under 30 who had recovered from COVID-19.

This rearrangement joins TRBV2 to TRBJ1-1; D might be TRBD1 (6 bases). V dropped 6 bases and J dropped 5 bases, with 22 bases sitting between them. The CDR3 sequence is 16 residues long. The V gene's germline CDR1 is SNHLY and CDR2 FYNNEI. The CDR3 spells CASSSHPGPGETEAFF. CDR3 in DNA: TGTGCCAGCAGCTCCCACCCGGGGCCAGGGGAAACTGAAGCTTTCTTT. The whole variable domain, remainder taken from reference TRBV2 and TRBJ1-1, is EPEVTQTPSHQVTQMGQEVILRCVPISNHLYFYWYRQILGQKVEFLVSFYNNEISEKSEIFDDQFSVERPDGSNFTLKIRSTKLEDSAMYFCASSSHPGPGETEAFFGQGTRLTVV.

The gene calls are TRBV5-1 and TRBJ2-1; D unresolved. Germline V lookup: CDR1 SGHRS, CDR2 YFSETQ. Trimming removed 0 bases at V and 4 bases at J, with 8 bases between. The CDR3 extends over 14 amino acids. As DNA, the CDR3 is TGCGCCAGCAGCTTGGGACAAAAGTACAATGAGCAGTTCTTC. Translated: CASSLGQKYNEQFF.

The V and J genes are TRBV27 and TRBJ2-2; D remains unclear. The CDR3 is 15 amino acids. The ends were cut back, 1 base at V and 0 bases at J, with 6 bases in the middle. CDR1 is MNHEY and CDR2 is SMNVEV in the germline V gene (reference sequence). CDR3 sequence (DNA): TGTGCCAGCAGTTTATTTACGGCGAACACCGGGGAGCTGTTTTTT. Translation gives CASSLFTANTGELFF.

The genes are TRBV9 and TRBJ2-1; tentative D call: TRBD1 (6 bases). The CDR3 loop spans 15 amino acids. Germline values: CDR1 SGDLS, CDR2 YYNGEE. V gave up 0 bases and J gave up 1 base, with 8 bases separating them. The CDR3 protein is CASSVGQVSYNEQFF. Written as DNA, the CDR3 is TGTGCCAGCAGCGTAGGACAGGTATCCTACAATGAGCAGTTCTTC.

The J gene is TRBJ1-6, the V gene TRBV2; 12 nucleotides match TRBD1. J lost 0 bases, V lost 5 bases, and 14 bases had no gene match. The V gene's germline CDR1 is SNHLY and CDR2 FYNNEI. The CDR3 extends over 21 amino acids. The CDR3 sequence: CASSPRGTGGFSSSYNSPLHF. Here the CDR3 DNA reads TGTGCCAGCAGTCCCCGCGGGACAGGGGGCTTCTCGAGCTCCTATAATTCACCCCTCCACTTT. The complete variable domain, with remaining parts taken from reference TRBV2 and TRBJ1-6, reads EPEVTQTPSHQVTQMGQEVILRCVPISNHLYFYWYRQILGQKVEFLVSFYNNEISEKSEIFDDQFSVERPDGSNFTLKIRSTKLEDSAMYFCASSPRGTGGFSSSYNSPLHFGNGTRLTVT.

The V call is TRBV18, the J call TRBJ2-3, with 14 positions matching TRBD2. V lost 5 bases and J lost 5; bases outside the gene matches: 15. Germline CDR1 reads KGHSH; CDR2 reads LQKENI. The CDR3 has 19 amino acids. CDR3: CASSIGLAGGRGLQDTQYF. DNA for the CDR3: TGTGCCAGCTCAATAGGACTAGCGGGGGGTCGCGGATTACAAGATACGCAGTATTTT. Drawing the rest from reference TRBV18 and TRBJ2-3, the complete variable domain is NAGVMQNPRHLVRRRGQEARLRCSPMKGHSHVYWYRQLPEEGLKFMVYLQKENIIDESGMPKERFSAEFPKEGPSILRIQQVVRGDSAAYFCASSIGLAGGRGLQDTQYFGPGTRLTVL.

The CDR3 region has the DNA TGTGCCTGGAGTGTACGGGGGGTTGATACGCAGTATTTT. Amino acid sequence: CAWSVRGVDTQYF. This chain connects TRBV30 to TRBJ2-3; the match to TRBD2 covers 7 bases. With 0 bases clipped from V and 6 bases from J, the junction kept 3 bases outside the gene matches. Germline V CDR1 and CDR2: GTSNPN, SVGIG (reference sequence). The CDR3 is made up of 13 amino acids.

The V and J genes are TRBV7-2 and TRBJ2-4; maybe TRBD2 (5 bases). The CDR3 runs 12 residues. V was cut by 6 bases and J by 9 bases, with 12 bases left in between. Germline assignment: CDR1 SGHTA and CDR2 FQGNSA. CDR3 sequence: CASSSADSIQYF. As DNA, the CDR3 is TGTGCCAGCAGTTCCGCGGACTCCATTCAGTACTTC.

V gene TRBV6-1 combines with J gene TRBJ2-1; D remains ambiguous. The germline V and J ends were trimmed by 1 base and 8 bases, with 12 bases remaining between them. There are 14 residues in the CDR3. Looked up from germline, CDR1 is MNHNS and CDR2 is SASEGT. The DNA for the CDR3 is TGTGCCAGCAGTGAAGGAGATCTATACGATGAGCAGTTCTTC. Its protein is CASSEGDLYDEQFF.

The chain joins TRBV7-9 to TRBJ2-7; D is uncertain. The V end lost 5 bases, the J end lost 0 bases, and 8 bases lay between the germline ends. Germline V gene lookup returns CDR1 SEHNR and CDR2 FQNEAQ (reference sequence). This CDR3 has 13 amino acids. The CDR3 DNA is TGTGCCAGCAGCCTCCCGCGCTCCTACGAGCAGTACTTC. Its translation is CASSLPRSYEQYF.

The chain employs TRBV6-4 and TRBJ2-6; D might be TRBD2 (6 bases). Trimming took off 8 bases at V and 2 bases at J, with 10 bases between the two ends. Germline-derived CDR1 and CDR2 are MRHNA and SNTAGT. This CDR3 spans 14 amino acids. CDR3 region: CASARGTGANVLTF. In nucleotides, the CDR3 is TGTGCCAGCGCCCGGGGGACTGGGGCCAACGTCCTGACTTTC.

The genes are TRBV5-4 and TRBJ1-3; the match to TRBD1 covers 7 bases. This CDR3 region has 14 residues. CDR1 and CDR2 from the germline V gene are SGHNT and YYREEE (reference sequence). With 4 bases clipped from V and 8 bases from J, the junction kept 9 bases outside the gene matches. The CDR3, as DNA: TGTGCCAGCAGCCCCCAGGGGGATGGGGACACCATATATTTT. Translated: CASSPQGDGDTIYF.

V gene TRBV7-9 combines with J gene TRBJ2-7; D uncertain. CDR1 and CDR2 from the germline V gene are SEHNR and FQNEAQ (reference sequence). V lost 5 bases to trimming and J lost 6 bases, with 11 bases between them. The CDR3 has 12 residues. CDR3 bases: TGTGCCAGCAGCCAGACAAGTTCCGAGCAGTACTTC. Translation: CASSQTSSEQYF.

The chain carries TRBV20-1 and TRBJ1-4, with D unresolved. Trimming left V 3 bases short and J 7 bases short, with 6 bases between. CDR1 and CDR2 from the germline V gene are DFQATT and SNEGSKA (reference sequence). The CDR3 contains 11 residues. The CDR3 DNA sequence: TGCAGTGCTAGGGGGAGTGAAAAACTGTTTTTT. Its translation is CSARGSEKLFF.

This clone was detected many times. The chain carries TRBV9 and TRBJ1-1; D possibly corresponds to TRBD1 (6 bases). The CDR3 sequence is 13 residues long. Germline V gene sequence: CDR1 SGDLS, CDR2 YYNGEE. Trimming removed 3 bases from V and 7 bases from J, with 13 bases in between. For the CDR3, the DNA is TGTGCCAGCAGCGCCGGGACAAACGATGAAGCTTTCTTT. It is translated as CASSAGTNDEAFF.

The CDR3 sequence: CASVGGGPPNEQFF. DNA for the CDR3: TGTGCCAGCGTAGGCGGGGGGCCCCCCAATGAGCAGTTCTTC. The rearrangement joins TRBV13 to TRBJ2-1, with 8 bases fitting TRBD2. J lost 6 bases, V lost 8 bases, and 9 bases had no gene match. The CDR3 has 14 residues. Germline CDR1 and CDR2: PRHDT and FYEKMQ (reference sequence). The full variable domain, completed using reference TRBV13 and TRBJ2-1, is AAGVIQSPRHLIKEKRETATLKCYPIPRHDTVYWYQQGPGQDPQFLISFYEKMQSDKGSIPDRFSAQQFSDYHSELNMSSLELGDSALYFCASVGGGPPNEQFFGPGTRLTVL.

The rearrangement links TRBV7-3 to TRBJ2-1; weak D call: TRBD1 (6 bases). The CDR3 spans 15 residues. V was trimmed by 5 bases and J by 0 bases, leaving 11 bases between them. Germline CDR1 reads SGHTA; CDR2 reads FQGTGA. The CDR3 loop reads CASSDTGSSYNEQFF. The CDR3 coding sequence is TGTGCCAGCAGCGATACAGGGAGCTCCTACAATGAGCAGTTCTTC.

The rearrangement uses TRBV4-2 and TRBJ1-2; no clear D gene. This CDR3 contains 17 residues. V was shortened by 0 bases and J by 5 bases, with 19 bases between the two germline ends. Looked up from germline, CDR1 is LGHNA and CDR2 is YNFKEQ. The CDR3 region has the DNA TGTGCCAGCAGCCAAGATAAGACAAGGCAGGCGGGGTATGGCTACACCTTC. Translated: CASSQDKTRQAGYGYTF.

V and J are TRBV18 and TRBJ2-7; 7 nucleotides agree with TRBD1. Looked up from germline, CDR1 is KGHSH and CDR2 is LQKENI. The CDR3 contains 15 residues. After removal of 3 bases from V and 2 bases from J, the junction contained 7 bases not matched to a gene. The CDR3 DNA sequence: TGTGCCAGCTCACCTAGCCTGGACAGGACCTACGAGCAGTACTTC. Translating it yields CASSPSLDRTYEQYF.

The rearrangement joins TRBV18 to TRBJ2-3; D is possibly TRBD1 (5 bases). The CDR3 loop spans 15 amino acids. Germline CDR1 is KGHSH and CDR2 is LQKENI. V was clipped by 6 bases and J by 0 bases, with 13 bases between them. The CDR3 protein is CASSRSDRSTDTQYF. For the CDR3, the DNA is TGTGCCAGCTCCCGCTCTGACAGAAGCACAGATACGCAGTATTTT.

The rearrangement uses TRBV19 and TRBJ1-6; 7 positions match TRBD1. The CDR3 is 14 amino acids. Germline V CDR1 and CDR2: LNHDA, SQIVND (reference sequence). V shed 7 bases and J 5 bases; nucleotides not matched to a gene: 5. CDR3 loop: CASTIDRDNSPLHF. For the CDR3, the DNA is TGTGCCAGTACCATAGACAGGGATAATTCACCCCTCCACTTT.

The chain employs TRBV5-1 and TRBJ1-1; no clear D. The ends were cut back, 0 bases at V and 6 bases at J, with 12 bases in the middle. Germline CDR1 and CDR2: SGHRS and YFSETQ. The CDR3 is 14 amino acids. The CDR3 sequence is CASSLAMASPEAFF. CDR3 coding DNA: TGCGCCAGCAGCTTGGCCATGGCAAGTCCTGAAGCTTTCTTT. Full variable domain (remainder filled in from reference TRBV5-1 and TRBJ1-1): KAGVTQTPRYLIKTRGQQVTLSCSPISGHRSVSWYQQTPGQGLQFLFEYFSETQRNKGNFPGRFSGRQFSNSRSEMNVSTLELGDSALYLCASSLAMASPEAFFGQGTRLTVV.

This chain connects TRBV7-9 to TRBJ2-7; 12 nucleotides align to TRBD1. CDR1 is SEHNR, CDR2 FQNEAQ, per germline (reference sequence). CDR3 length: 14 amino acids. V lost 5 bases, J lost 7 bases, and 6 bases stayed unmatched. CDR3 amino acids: CASSQGQGAREQYF. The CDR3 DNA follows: TGTGCCAGCAGCCAGGGACAGGGGGCTAGAGAGCAGTACTTC.

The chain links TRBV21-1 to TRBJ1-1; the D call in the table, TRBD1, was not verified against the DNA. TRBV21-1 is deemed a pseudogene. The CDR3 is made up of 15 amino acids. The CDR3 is CASSKGQSGNTEAFF. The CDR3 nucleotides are TGTGCCAGCAGCAAGGGTCAATCAGGGAACACTGAAGCTTTCTTT.

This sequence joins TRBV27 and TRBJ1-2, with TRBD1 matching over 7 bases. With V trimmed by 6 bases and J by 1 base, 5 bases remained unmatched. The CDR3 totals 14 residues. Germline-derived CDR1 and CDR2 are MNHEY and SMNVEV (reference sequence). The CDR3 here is CASRLTGSNYGYTF. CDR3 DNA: TGTGCCAGCAGACTGACAGGGAGTAACTATGGCTACACCTTC.

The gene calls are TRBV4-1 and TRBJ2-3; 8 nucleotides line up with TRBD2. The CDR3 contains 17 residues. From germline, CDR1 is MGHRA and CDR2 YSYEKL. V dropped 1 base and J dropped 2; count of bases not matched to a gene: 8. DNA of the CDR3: TGCGCCAGCAGCCAAGTGGTCAGCGGGGGCCCCACAGATACGCAGTATTTT. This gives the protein CASSQVVSGGPTDTQYF.

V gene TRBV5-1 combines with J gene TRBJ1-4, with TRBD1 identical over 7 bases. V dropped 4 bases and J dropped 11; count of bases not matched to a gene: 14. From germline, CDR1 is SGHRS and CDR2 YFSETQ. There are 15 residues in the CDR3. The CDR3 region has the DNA TGCGCCAGCAGCCCTTCGACAGGGCTTTTGAATAAACTGTTTTTT. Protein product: CASSPSTGLLNKLFF. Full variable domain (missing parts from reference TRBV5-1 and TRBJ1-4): KAGVTQTPRYLIKTRGQQVTLSCSPISGHRSVSWYQQTPGQGLQFLFEYFSETQRNKGNFPGRFSGRQFSNSRSEMNVSTLELGDSALYLCASSPSTGLLNKLFFGSGTQLSVL.

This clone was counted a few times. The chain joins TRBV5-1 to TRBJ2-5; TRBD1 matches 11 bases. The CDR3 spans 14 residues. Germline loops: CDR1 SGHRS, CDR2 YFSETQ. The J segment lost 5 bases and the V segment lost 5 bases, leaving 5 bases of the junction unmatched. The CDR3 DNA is TGCGCCAGCAGACCGGGACAGGGGGAGGAGACCCAGTACTTC. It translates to CASRPGQGEETQYF.

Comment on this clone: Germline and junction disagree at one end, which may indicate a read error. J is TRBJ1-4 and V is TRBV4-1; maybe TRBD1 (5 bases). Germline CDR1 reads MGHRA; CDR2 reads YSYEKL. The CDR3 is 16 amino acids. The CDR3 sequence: CASSPRKTATNEKLFF. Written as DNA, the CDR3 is TGCGCCAGCAGCCCAAGAAAGACAGCAACGAATGAAAAACTGTTTTTT.

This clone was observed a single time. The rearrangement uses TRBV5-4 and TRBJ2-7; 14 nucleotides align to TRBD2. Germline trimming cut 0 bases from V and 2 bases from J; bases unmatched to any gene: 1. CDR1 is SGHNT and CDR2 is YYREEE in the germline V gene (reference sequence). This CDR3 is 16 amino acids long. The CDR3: CASSLGGLAGAYEQYF. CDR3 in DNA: TGTGCCAGCAGCTTGGGGGGACTAGCGGGGGCCTACGAGCAGTACTTC.

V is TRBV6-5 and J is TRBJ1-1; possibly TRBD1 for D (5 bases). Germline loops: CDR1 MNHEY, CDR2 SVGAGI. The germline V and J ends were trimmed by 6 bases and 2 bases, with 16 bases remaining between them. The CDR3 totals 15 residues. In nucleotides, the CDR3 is TGTGCCAGCAGAAACTACAGGAGACTTAACACTGAAGCTTTCTTT. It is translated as CASRNYRRLNTEAFF.